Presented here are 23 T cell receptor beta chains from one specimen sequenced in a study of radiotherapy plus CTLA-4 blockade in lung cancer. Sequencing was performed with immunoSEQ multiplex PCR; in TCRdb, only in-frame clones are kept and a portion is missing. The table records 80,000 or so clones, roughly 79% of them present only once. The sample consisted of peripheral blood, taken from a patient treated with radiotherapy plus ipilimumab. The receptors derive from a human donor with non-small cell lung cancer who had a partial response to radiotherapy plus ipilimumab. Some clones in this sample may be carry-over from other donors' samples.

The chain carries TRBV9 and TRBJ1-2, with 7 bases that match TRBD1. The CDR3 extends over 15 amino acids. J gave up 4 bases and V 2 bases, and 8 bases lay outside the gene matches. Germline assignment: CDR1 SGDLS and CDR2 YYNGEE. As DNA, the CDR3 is TGTGCCAGCAGCGTTTCGACGGGACAGATCTATGGCTACACCTTC. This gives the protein CASSVSTGQIYGYTF.

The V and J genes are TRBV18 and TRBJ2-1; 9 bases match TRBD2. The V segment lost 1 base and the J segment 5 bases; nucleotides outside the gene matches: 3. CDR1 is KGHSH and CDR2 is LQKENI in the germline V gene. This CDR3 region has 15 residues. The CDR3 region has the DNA TGTGCCAGCTCACCACTGGGACTAGCAAACAATGAGCAGTTCTTC. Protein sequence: CASSPLGLANNEQFF.

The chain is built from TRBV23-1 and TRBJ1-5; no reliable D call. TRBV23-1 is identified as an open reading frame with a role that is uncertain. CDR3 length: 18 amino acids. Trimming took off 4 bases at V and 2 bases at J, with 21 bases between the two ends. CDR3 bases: TGCGCCAGCAGTCGTCGTGAGGTGGAGGCTGGGGGCAATCAGCCCCAGCATTTT. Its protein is CASSRREVEAGGNQPQHF.

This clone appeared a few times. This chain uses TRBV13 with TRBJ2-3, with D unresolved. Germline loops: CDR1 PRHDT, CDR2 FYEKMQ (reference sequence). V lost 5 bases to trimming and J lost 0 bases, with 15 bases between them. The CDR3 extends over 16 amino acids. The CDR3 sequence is CASSPYLARSTDTQYF. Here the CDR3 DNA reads TGTGCCAGCAGCCCATACCTTGCCCGGAGCACAGATACGCAGTATTTT.

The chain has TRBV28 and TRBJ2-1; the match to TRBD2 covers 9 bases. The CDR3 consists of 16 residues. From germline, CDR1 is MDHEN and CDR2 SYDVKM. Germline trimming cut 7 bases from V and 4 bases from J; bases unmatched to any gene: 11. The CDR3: CASTLALSGGYNEQFF. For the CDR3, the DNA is TGTGCCAGCACCCTGGCCCTTAGCGGGGGATACAATGAGCAGTTCTTC.

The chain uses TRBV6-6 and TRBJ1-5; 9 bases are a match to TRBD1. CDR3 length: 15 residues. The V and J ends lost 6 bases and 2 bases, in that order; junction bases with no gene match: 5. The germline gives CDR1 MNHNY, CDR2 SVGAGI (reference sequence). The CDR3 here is CASRTGQGGNQPQHF. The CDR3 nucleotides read TGTGCCAGCAGGACGGGACAGGGAGGCAATCAGCCCCAGCATTTT.

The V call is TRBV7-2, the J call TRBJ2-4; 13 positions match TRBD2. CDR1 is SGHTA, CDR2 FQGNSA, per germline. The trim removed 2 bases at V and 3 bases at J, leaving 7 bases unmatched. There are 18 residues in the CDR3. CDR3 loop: CASSLTSGGARGKNIQYF. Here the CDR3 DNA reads TGTGCCAGCAGCTTAACTAGCGGGGGGGCAAGGGGCAAAAACATTCAGTACTTC.

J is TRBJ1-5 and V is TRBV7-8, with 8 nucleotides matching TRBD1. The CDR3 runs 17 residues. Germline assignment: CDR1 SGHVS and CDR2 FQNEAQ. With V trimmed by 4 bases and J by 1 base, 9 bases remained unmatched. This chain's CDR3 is CASSSFLTGASNQPQHF. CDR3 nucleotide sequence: TGTGCCAGCAGCTCTTTTCTGACAGGGGCGAGCAATCAGCCCCAGCATTTT. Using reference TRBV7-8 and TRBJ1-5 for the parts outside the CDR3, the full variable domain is GAGVSQSPRYKVAKRGQDVALRCDPISGHVSLFWYQQALGQGPEFLTYFQNEAQLDKSGLPSDRFFAERPEGSVSTLKIQRTQQEDSAVYLCASSSFLTGASNQPQHFGDGTRLSIL.

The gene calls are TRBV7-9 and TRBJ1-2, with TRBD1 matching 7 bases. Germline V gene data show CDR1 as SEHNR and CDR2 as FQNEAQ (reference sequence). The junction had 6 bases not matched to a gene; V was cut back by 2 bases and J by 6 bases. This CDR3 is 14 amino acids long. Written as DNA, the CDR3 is TGTGCCAGCAGCTTAATGACAGGGAAGGATGGCTACACCTTC. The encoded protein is CASSLMTGKDGYTF.

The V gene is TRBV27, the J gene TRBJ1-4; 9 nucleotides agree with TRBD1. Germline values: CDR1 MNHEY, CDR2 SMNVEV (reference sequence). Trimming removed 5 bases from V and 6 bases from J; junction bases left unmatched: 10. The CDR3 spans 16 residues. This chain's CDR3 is CASSPLTGGRDEKLFF. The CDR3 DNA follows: TGTGCCAGCAGTCCCCTAACAGGGGGCAGGGATGAAAAACTGTTTTTT.

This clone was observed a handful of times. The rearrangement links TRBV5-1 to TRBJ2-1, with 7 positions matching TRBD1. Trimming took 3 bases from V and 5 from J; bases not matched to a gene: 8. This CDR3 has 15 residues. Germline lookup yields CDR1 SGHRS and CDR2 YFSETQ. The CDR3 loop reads CASSSTGVRDNEQFF. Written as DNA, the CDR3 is TGCGCCAGCAGCTCCACAGGGGTTAGAGACAATGAGCAGTTCTTC.

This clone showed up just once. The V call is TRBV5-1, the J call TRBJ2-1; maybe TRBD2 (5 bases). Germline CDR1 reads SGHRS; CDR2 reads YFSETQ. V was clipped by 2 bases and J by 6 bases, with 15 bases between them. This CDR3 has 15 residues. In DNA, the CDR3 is TGCGCCAGCAGCTTTTCTAGCCCCGCACTCAATGAGCAGTTCTTC. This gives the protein CASSFSSPALNEQFF.

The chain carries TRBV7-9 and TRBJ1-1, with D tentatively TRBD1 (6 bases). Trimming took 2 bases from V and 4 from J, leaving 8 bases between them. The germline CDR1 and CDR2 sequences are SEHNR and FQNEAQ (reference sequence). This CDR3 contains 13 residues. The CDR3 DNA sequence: TGTGCCAGCAGCTTAACAGGGTTCACTGAAGCTTTCTTT. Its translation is CASSLTGFTEAFF.

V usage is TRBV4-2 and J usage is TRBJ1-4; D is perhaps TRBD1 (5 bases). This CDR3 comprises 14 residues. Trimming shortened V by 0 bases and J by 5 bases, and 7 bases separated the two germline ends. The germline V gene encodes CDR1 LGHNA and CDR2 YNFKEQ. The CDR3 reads CASSQEQENEKLFF. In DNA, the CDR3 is TGTGCCAGCAGCCAAGAACAGGAGAATGAAAAACTGTTTTTT.

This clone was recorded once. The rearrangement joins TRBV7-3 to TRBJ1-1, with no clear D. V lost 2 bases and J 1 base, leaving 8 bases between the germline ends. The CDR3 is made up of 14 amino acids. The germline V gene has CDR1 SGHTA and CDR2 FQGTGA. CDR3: CASSLARENTEAFF. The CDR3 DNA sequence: TGTGCCAGCAGCTTAGCGCGAGAGAACACTGAAGCTTTCTTT.

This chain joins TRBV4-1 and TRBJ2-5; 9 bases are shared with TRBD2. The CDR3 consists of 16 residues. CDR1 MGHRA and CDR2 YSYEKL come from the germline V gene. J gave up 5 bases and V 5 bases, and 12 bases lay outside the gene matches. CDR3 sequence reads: CASSFYMTSGEETQYF. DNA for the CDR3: TGCGCCAGCAGCTTCTATATGACTAGCGGAGAGGAGACCCAGTACTTC.

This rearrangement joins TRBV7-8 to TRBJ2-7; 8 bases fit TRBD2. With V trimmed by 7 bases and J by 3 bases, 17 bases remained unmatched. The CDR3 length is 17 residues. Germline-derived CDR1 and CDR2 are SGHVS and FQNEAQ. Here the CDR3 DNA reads TGTGCCAGCACCTCATCTCTCGGGCGGGGGGCTCGCTACGAGCAGTACTTC. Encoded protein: CASTSSLGRGARYEQYF. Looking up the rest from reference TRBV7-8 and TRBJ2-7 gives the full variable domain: GAGVSQSPRYKVAKRGQDVALRCDPISGHVSLFWYQQALGQGPEFLTYFQNEAQLDKSGLPSDRFFAERPEGSVSTLKIQRTQQEDSAVYLCASTSSLGRGARYEQYFGPGTRLTVT.

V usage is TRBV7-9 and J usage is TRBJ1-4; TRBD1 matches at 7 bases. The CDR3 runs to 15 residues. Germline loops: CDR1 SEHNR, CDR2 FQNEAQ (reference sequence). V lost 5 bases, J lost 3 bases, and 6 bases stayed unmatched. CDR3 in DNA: TGTGCCAGCAGCGTACTACAGGGGTCTAATGAAAAACTGTTTTTT. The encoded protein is CASSVLQGSNEKLFF. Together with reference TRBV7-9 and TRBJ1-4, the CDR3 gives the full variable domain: DTGVSQNPRHKITKRGQNVTFRCDPISEHNRLYWYRQTLGQGPEFLTYFQNEAQLEKSRLLSDRFSAERPKGSFSTLEIQRTEQGDSAMYLCASSVLQGSNEKLFFGSGTQLSVL.

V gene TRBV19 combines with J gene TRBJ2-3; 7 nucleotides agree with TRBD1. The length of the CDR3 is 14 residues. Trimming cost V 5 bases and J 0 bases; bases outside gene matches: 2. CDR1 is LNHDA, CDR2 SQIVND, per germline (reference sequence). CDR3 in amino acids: CASSEQGSTDTQYF. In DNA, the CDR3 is TGTGCCAGTAGTGAACAGGGGAGCACAGATACGCAGTATTTT.

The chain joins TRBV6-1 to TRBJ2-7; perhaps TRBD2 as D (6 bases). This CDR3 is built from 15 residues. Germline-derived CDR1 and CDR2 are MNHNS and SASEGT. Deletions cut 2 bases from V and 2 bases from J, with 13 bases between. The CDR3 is CASSESQRAPYEQYF. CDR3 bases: TGTGCCAGCAGTGAATCCCAGCGGGCCCCCTACGAGCAGTACTTC.

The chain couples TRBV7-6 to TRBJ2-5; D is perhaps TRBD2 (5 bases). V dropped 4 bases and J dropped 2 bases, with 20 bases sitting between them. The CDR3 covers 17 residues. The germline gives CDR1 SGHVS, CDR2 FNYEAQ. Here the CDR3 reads CASSSTPEIATQETQYF. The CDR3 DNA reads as TGTGCCAGCAGCTCGACACCTGAAATAGCGACGCAAGAGACCCAGTACTTC.

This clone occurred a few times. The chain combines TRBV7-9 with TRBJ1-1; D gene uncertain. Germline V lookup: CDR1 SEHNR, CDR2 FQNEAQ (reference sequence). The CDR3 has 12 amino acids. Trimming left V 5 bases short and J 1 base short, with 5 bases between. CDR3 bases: TGTGCCAGCAGCGCGGGGAACACTGAAGCTTTCTTT. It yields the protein CASSAGNTEAFF.

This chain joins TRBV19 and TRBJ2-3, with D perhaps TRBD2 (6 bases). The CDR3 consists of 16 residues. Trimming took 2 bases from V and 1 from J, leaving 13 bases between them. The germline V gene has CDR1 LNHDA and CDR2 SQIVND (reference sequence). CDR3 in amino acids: CASSIRRDGGTDTQYF. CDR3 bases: TGTGCCAGTAGTATACGGCGGGATGGGGGCACAGATACGCAGTATTTT.